The T cell receptor beta chain described here comes from a study of cytomegalovirus exposure and HLA in healthy donors. Clones were sequenced by immunoSEQ multiplex PCR, and TCRdb holds only the in-frame ones, with some missing. The data hold 120,000 to 150,000 clones, with 84% observed a single time. Material for sequencing was PBMCs. The TCR sequence derives from a woman in her twenties or thirties in good health and CMV-seronegative.

CDR3 sequence (DNA): TGTGCCAGCTCCCATTCAGCCCGTGGAGGAGTAAACACTGAAGCTTTCTTT. Translated, it gives CASSHSARGGVNTEAFF. J is TRBJ1-1 and V is TRBV18; D remains ambiguous. CDR1 is KGHSH, CDR2 LQKENI, per germline. The CDR3 is 17 residues long. V shed 6 bases and J shed 2 bases, with 22 bases lying between them.